A single sample is the source of the 9 T cell receptor beta chains below, sequenced in a study of OX40 agonist ivuxolimab in advanced cancers. Produced via immunoSEQ multiplex PCR; TCRdb's table is partial and in-frame only. The sample lists approximately 30,000 clones; around nine tenths were seen once. Sequences were derived from CD4+ or CD8+ T cells sorted from blood, sampled in a trial of the OX40 agonist ivuxolimab. These TCRs come from an adult with an advanced solid tumor such as melanoma, head and neck, liver or kidney cancer.

This sequence joins TRBV5-1 and TRBJ2-7; TRBD1 might be the D (6 bases). The CDR3 has 17 residues. The germline CDR1 and CDR2 sequences are SGHRS and YFSETQ. The V end lost 0 bases, the J end lost 1 base, and 17 bases lay between the germline ends. CDR3 protein: CASSLEGTTSRSYEQYF. CDR3 bases: TGCGCCAGCAGCTTGGAAGGGACAACATCACGGTCCTACGAGCAGTACTTC.

The chain joins TRBV4-1 to TRBJ2-7; D might be TRBD1 (5 bases). V shed 0 bases and J shed 4 bases, with 10 bases lying between them. Germline V gene data show CDR1 as MGHRA and CDR2 as YSYEKL. The CDR3 is 14 residues long. The CDR3 loop is CASSQEGRVYEQYF. The CDR3 DNA reads TGCGCCAGCAGCCAAGAAGGCAGGGTATACGAGCAGTACTTC.

This chain uses TRBV27 with TRBJ1-1; perhaps TRBD1 as D (6 bases). The CDR3 runs 13 residues. V lost 0 bases and J 6 bases, leaving 8 bases between the germline ends. Germline V gene data show CDR1 as MNHEY and CDR2 as SMNVEV (reference sequence). CDR3 amino acids: CASSLSGAAEAFF. For the CDR3, the DNA is TGTGCCAGCAGTTTATCGGGGGCCGCTGAAGCTTTCTTT.

V usage is TRBV4-3 and J usage is TRBJ2-1, with D unresolved. The CDR3 totals 14 residues. Germline lookup yields CDR1 LGHNA and CDR2 YSLEER. Trimming left V 3 bases short and J 7 bases short, with 13 bases between. The CDR3 DNA is TGCGCCAGCAGCCAGTTCATTGGATCTAATGAGCAGTTCTTC. It encodes CASSQFIGSNEQFF.

The V and J genes are TRBV2 and TRBJ2-1, with 7 bases matching TRBD1. The CDR3 sequence is 11 residues long. The junction had 4 bases not matched to a gene; V was cut back by 9 bases and J by 8 bases. Germline CDR1 is SNHLY and CDR2 is FYNNEI. The CDR3 DNA reads as TGTGCCAGTAGACAGGGATATGAGCAGTTCTTC. Encoded protein: CASRQGYEQFF.

CDR3 region: CASSQQGQGFMNTEAFF. As DNA, the CDR3 is TGTGCCAGCAGTCAGCAAGGGCAGGGATTTATGAACACTGAAGCTTTCTTT. The genes are TRBV28 and TRBJ1-1, with D tentatively TRBD1 (5 bases). The CDR3 extends over 17 amino acids. Germline-derived CDR1 and CDR2 are MDHEN and SYDVKM. V lost 5 bases and J 0 bases, leaving 19 bases between the germline ends.

The chain uses TRBV13 and TRBJ2-7; D gene unclear. The CDR3 totals 13 residues. From germline, CDR1 is PRHDT and CDR2 FYEKMQ (reference sequence). V was shortened by 0 bases and J by 4 bases, with 7 bases between the two germline ends. CDR3 sequence: CASSLGRKYEQYF. Here the CDR3 DNA reads TGTGCCAGCAGCTTAGGACGGAAATACGAGCAGTACTTC.

The chain couples TRBV28 to TRBJ2-7; 12 bases line up with TRBD2. The ends lost 8 bases at V and 4 bases at J; junction bases unmatched: 12. The CDR3 is made up of 16 amino acids. CDR1 and CDR2 from the germline V gene are MDHEN and SYDVKM. CDR3 residues: CASSLSRLAGAYEQYF. Here the CDR3 DNA reads TGTGCCAGCTCCCTTTCGAGACTAGCGGGAGCTTACGAGCAGTACTTC.

The V gene is TRBV2, the J gene TRBJ2-6; tentatively, D is TRBD1 (6 bases). The CDR3 spans 15 residues. The V end lost 6 bases, the J end lost 0 bases, and 9 bases lay between the germline ends. CDR1 and CDR2 (germline): SNHLY, FYNNEI. The CDR3 protein is CASRDSLSGANVLTF. As DNA, the CDR3 is TGTGCCAGCAGGGACAGCCTCTCTGGGGCCAACGTCCTGACTTTC.